This T cell receptor (beta chain) was profiled in a study of response to subunit inactivated influenza vaccine. Study results and caveats: Researchers suggested that each seasonal influenza vaccination recruits few new T cells.

V was trimmed by 0 bases and J by 1 base, leaving 12 bases between them. The CDR3 spans 15 residues. The V gene's germline CDR1 is DFQATT and CDR2 SNEGSKA (reference sequence). In its sample, this clonotype was seen a few times. Its antigen is not known. TCRdb itself ran the RT-PCR reads through MiXCR, one entry per CDR3 protein. The sample comprises 500,000 to 550,000 distinct CDR3 sequences, approximately 7.1% of which are singletons, and over 10% rests with the top ten. This sequence joins TRBV20-1 and TRBJ1-1; D call uncertain. The sample in question was PBMCs from blood, obtained about 23 months after vaccination. The receptor was derived from a man between 50 and 75 years old who received an inactivated influenza vaccine. CDR3 residues: CSARDLTLRNTEAFF. The CDR3 coding sequence is TGCAGTGCTAGAGATCTCACATTGAGGAACACTGAAGCTTTCTTT.